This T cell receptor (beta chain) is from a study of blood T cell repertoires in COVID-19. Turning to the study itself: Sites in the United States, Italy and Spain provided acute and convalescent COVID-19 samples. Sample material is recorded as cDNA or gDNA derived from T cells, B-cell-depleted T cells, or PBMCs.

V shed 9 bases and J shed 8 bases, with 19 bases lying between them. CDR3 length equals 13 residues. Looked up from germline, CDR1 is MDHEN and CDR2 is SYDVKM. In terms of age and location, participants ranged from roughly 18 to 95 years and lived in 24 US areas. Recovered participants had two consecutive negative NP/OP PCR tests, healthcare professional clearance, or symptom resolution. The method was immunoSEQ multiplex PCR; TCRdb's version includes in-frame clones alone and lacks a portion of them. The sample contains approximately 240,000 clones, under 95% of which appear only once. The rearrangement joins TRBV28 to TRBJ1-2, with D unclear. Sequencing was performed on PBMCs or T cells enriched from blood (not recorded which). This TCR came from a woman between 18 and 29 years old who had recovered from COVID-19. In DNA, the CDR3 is TGTGCCAGTAGTCCCCCGGCGGCCTGGGGCTACACCTTC. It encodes CASSPPAAWGYTF.